The 12 T cell receptor beta chains in this list originate from one sample, sequenced in a study of blood T cell repertoires in COVID-19. Measured with immunoSEQ multiplex PCR; TCRdb has only the in-frame clones, and not every one. Among more than 15,000 clones listed, roughly 82% were seen once. The sample comprised peripheral blood. The receptors come from a man older than 75 with active COVID-19.

This clone was seen once. The gene calls are TRBV3-1 (or the pseudogene TRBV3-2) and TRBJ2-3; weak D call: TRBD2 (6 bases). This CDR3 region has 16 residues. The germline CDR1 and CDR2 sequences are LGHDT and YNNKEL (reference sequence). Trimming shortened V by 4 bases and J by 6 bases, and 20 bases separated the two germline ends. CDR3 nucleotides: TGTGCCAGCAGCCGTAGCGGAGGCATGAGGGGTGATACGCAGTATTTT. It encodes CASSRSGGMRGDTQYF.

The genes are TRBV21-1 and TRBJ2-1; no check of the table's D call, TRBD2, against the DNA was made. TRBV21-1 counts as a pseudogene. The CDR3 has 16 residues. CDR3 protein: CASSKGDWSSYNEQFF. Written as DNA, the CDR3 is TGTGCCAGCAGCAAAGGCGACTGGAGCTCCTACAATGAGCAGTTCTTC.

Only one count was recorded for this clone. The chain uses TRBV28 and TRBJ2-3; 14 bases line up with TRBD2. J gave up 1 base and V 5 bases, and 5 bases lay outside the gene matches. This CDR3 is 17 amino acids long. CDR1 MDHEN and CDR2 SYDVKM come from the germline V gene. The CDR3 loop is CASSRLAGGPGTDTQYF. CDR3 bases: TGTGCCAGCAGTAGACTAGCGGGAGGGCCTGGCACAGATACGCAGTATTTT.

The chain combines TRBV5-1 with TRBJ2-5, with 7 bases matching TRBD1. The V gene end was trimmed by 1 base and the J gene end by 2 bases; junction bases not matched to a gene: 2. The CDR3 totals 14 residues. CDR1 and CDR2 from the germline V gene are SGHRS and YFSETQ. In DNA form, the CDR3 reads TGCGCCAGCAGCTTGCAGGGACAGCAAGAGACCCAGTACTTC. The encoded protein is CASSLQGQQETQYF.

This rearrangement joins TRBV30 to TRBJ2-7; 7 bases match TRBD1. Germline-derived CDR1 and CDR2 are GTSNPN and SVGIG (reference sequence). Germline trimming cut 5 bases from V and 2 bases from J; bases unmatched to any gene: 6. The CDR3 contains 13 residues. The CDR3 DNA sequence: TGTGCCTGGGGGGGACAGACTCCCTACGAGCAGTACTTC. It encodes CAWGGQTPYEQYF.

The sample holds one count of this clone. The chain employs TRBV7-9 and TRBJ2-5; 11 bases map to TRBD1. Germline CDR1 and CDR2: SEHNR and FQNEAQ (reference sequence). Trimming cost V 0 bases and J 0 bases; bases outside gene matches: 9. The CDR3 consists of 19 residues. The CDR3 coding sequence is TGTGCCAGCAGCTTAGCGGGGAGGGGACAGGGGGGACACCAAGAGACCCAGTACTTC. Its protein is CASSLAGRGQGGHQETQYF.

This clone has only a few counts. The chain joins TRBV11-2 to TRBJ2-1; maybe TRBD1 (6 bases). CDR3 length: 16 residues. Trimming took off 4 bases at V and 9 bases at J, with 22 bases between the two ends. Germline CDR1 SGHAT, CDR2 FQNNGV. The CDR3 DNA follows: TGTGCCAGCAGCTCTCTTGGGACAACAAAACCGGCTGAGCAGTTCTTC. It translates to CASSSLGTTKPAEQFF.

This clone showed up just once. The genes are TRBV5-4 and TRBJ2-7; 8 bases line up with TRBD2. This CDR3 has 15 residues. Germline lookup yields CDR1 SGHNT and CDR2 YYREEE (reference sequence). V was clipped by 4 bases and J by 0 bases; unmatched bases: 6. The CDR3 DNA sequence: TGTGCCAGCAGCCCCGTAGCGGGGAGCTCCTACGAGCAGTACTTC. Its translation: CASSPVAGSSYEQYF.

The rearrangement joins TRBV5-6 to TRBJ2-7; TRBD2 might be the D (5 bases). The CDR3 runs 17 residues. Germline loops: CDR1 SGHDT, CDR2 YYEEEE. Trimming took 0 bases from V and 1 from J, leaving 17 bases between them. The CDR3 nucleotides read TGTGCCAGCAGCTTGGATCCCAGCGAGGGTGGTTCCTACGAGCAGTACTTC. It translates to CASSLDPSEGGSYEQYF.

This clone was picked up one time. V is TRBV21-1 and J is TRBJ2-3; the table's D gene call, TRBD2, was not cross checked with the DNA. TRBV21-1 is noted as a pseudogene. The CDR3 is 17 amino acids. Here the CDR3 reads CASSIGGAGTTTDTQYF. CDR3 DNA sequence: TGTGCCAGCAGCATAGGGGGGGCAGGGACTACCACAGATACGCAGTATTTT.

The V gene is TRBV19, the J gene TRBJ1-4, with D perhaps TRBD1 (6 bases). The CDR3 covers 14 residues. Trimming pared 9 bases from V and 7 bases from J, leaving 18 bases between. Germline-derived CDR1 and CDR2 are LNHDA and SQIVND (reference sequence). CDR3 bases: TGTGCCAGCCATCAGGGGCGCGTGAGTGAAAAACTGTTTTTT. Translation: CASHQGRVSEKLFF.

J is TRBJ1-1 and V is TRBV10-3; 7 nucleotides align to TRBD1. The germline V gene has CDR1 ENHRY and CDR2 SYGVKD. CDR3 length: 14 residues. V was pared by 6 bases and J by 1 base, with 5 bases of the junction left unmatched. Here the CDR3 reads CAISQGQKNTEAFF. The CDR3, as DNA: TGTGCCATCAGCCAGGGACAGAAGAACACTGAAGCTTTCTTT.